This TCR beta chain was found in a study of OX40 agonist ivuxolimab in advanced cancers. Study details: Patients with prior anti-PD-1, anti-PD-L1 or anti-CTLA-4 therapy were eligible; roughly 41% had some.

After removal of 2 bases from V and 2 bases from J, the junction contained 4 bases not matched to a gene. The CDR3 contains 15 residues. CDR1 and CDR2 from the germline V gene are SGHKS and YYEKEE (reference sequence). The data were produced by immunoSEQ multiplex PCR, yet TCRdb's version contains in-frame clones alone and is incomplete. This table has tens of thousands of clones, about four fifths appearing once. Regarding this clone: Antigen specificity is unknown.

No patient had autoimmune disease or received systemic immunosuppression. Findings and limits, study-wide: Patients who responded partially at 0.1-3.0 mg/kg showed clonal expansion ranking among the lowest.

This TCR was recovered from an adult with an advanced solid tumor such as melanoma, head and neck, liver or kidney cancer. The sequences come from CD4+ or CD8+ T cells sorted from blood, collected in a trial of the OX40 agonist ivuxolimab. V gene TRBV5-5 combines with J gene TRBJ2-1; 7 bases fit TRBD1. In DNA form, the CDR3 reads TGTGCCAGCAGCTTCGACAGGGACCCCTACAATGAGCAGTTCTTC. Translating it yields CASSFDRDPYNEQFF. The entire variable domain, with the rest obtained from reference TRBV5-5 and TRBJ2-1, is as follows: DAGVTQSPTHLIKTRGQQVTLRCSPISGHKSVSWYQQVLGQGPQFIFQYYEKEERGRGNFPDRFSARQFPNYSSELNVNALLLGDSALYLCASSFDRDPYNEQFFGPGTRLTVL.